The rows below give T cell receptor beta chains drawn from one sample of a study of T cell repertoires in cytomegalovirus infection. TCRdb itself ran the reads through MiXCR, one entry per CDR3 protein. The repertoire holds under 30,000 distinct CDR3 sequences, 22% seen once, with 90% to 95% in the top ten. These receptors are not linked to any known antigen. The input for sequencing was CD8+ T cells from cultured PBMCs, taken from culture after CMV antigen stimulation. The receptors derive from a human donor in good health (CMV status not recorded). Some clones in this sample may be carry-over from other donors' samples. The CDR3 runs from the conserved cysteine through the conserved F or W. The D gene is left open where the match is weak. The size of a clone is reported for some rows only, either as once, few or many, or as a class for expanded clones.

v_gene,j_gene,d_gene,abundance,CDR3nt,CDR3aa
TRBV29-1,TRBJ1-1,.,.,TGCAGCGTTCGGACGTACATGAACACTGAAGCTTTCTTT,CSVRTYMNTEAFF
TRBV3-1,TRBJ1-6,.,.,TGTGCCAGCAGTCAACGTAGAAGCTCCTATAATTCACCCCTCCACTTT,CASSQRRSSYNSPLHF
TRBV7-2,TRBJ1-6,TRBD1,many,TGTGCCAGCAGCCCAAGGGGACAGGCCGTAGTCGCGAACTCACCCCTCCACTTT,CASSPRGQAVVANSPLHF
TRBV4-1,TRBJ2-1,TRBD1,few,TGCGCCAGCAGCCAAGAAATGACAGGGGGCAAGGCTGAGCAGTTCTTC,CASSQEMTGGKAEQFF
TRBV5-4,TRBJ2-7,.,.,TGTGCCAGCTCGGCTAGCTCCTACGAGCAGTACTTC,CASSASSYEQYF
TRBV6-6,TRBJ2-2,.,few,TGTGCCAGCAGTCCAACCGGGGAGCTGTTTTTT,CASSPTGELFF
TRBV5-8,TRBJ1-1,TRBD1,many,TGTGCCAGCAGCCGACGACAGGGGGCATCCTGGGGCACTGAAGCTTTCTTT,CASSRRQGASWGTEAFF
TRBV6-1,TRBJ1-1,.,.,TGTGCCAGCAGGACAGTGAGTTGGACTGAAGCTTTCTTT,CASRTVSWTEAFF
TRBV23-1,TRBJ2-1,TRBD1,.,TGCGCCGTAACCCTGGGGGACAGACCCTCCTTC,CAVTLGDRPSF
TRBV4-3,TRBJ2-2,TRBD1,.,TGCGCCAGCAGCCGGACAGGGGGCCTTGGGGGGGCGAACACCGGGGAGCTGTTTTTT,CASSRTGGLGGANTGELFF
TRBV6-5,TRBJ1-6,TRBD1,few,TGTGCCAGCAGTTACAGCTGGGACAGGTTTATTAGTCGCTATAATTCACCCCTCCACTTT,CASSYSWDRFISRYNSPLHF
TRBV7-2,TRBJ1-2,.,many,TGTGCCAGCAGCCCCCGGACAGCGAGCTACACCTTC,CASSPRTASYTF
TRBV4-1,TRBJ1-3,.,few,TGCGCCAGCAGCCCTCCCGGGGGCGACAGGCGGATTTCTGGAAACACCATATATTTT,CASSPPGGDRRISGNTIYF
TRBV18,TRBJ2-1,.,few,TGTGCCAGCTCACCAAGTATCGAGTTCACCTACAATGAGCAGTTCTTC,CASSPSIEFTYNEQFF
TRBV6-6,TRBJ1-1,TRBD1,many,TGTGCCAGCAGTACACCCGGGACAGGGGTCACTGAAGCTTTCTTT,CASSTPGTGVTEAFF
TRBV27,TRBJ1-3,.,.,TGTGCCAGCAGTTCCGACAGCAACTCTGGAAACACCATATATTTT,CASSSDSNSGNTIYF
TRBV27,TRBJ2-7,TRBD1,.,TGTGCCAGCAGTTCAGATCCCGACAGGGAGATTGCCTACGAGCAGTACTTC,CASSSDPDREIAYEQYF
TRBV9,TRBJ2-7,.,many,TGTGCCAGCAGCGTGGACGGAAGGCAGGCCTACGAGCAGTACTTC,CASSVDGRQAYEQYF
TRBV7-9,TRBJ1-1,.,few,TGTGCCAGCAGCTGGGGCCTCGGGGCCACTGAAGCTTTCTTT,CASSWGLGATEAFF
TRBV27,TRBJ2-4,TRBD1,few,TGTGCCAGCAGTTTTCTGGGGACAGACCCCAAAAACATTCAGTACTTC,CASSFLGTDPKNIQYF
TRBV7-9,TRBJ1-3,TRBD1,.,TGTGCCAGCAGTTCCGGGACAGGTGGCTCTGGAAACACCATATATTTT,CASSSGTGGSGNTIYF
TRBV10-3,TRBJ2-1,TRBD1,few,TGTGCCATACACCCTGGACAGGGCTCCTACAATGAGCAGTTCTTC,CAIHPGQGSYNEQFF
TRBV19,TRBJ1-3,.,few,TGTGCCAGTAGTGCCCTACGACAGGTCTCTGGAAACACCATATATTTT,CASSALRQVSGNTIYF